This TCR beta chain was recovered during a study of Tregs in tolerant kidney transplant recipients. V dropped 5 bases and J dropped 5; count of bases not matched to a gene: 6. Germline CDR1 reads SGHAT; CDR2 reads FQNNGV. The CDR3 covers 13 residues. Clones were sequenced by immunoSEQ multiplex PCR, and TCRdb holds only the in-frame ones, with some missing. There are some 55,000 clones in the sample; 83% occur only once, and roughly 5% lies in the top ten. CD4+CD25+CD127- Tregs, CD4+CD25- non-Tregs, CD4 and CD8 cells were sorted. The chain combines TRBV11-2 with TRBJ2-7; 7 bases agree with TRBD1. Source material: CD4+ T cells from blood. The TCR was taken from a human donor in good health. CDR3 in DNA: TGTGCCAGCAGCCGGGACAGAGACAACGAGCAGTACTTC. As protein: CASSRDRDNEQYF.